The 13 T cell receptor beta chains reported below all come from one sample, sequenced in a study of T-cell memory formation after mild COVID-19. From the 5' RACE reads, TCRdb called clonotypes with MiXCR, one entry per CDR3 protein. The sample yields about 100,000 distinct CDR3 sequences, around 10% seen once. Source material: PBMCs or a T cell subset sorted from them (not recorded which). The receptors were sampled from a man between 18 and 29 years old who had mild COVID-19 (a few samples of this study predate the infection). Cell type and time point are not known.

This clonotype was picked up a small number of times. The chain couples TRBV5-6 to TRBJ2-7; D unclear. CDR3 length: 14 residues. CDR1 and CDR2 (germline): SGHDT, YYEEEE. Trimming shortened V by 5 bases and J by 3 bases, and 15 bases separated the two germline ends. CDR3: CASSAGSPFYEQYV. Written as DNA, the CDR3 is TGTGCCAGCAGTGCAGGCAGTCCATTCTACGAGCAGTACGTC.

As DNA, the CDR3 is TGCGCCAGCAGCCAAGGTCCGGTCTACGAGCAGTACTTC. This encodes CASSQGPVYEQYF. This chain links TRBV4-1 with TRBJ2-7; D is uncertain. The length of the CDR3 is 13 residues. Germline loops: CDR1 MGHRA, CDR2 YSYEKL. Trimming cost V 1 base and J 3 bases, with 7 bases left between them.

The chain links TRBV29-1 to TRBJ2-1; TRBD2 matches at 8 bases. Trimming at V came to 3 bases and at J to 6 bases, leaving 7 bases not matched to a gene. The CDR3 loop spans 14 amino acids. Germline CDR1 reads SQVTM; CDR2 reads ANQGSEA. The DNA for the CDR3 is TGCAGCGTTGAGGTAGCGGGAAGTTTCAATGAGCAGTTCTTC. Protein: CSVEVAGSFNEQFF.

This clonotype has a count of ten or more. V usage is TRBV4-3 and J usage is TRBJ2-1, with 11 bases that match TRBD2. The CDR3 is made up of 16 amino acids. CDR1 and CDR2 from the germline V gene are LGHNA and YSLEER. The V gene end was trimmed by 1 base and the J gene end by 4 bases; junction bases not matched to a gene: 3. The CDR3 coding sequence is TGCGCCAGCAGCCAAGGGGTAGCGGGGGGGTACAATGAGCAGTTCTTC. As protein: CASSQGVAGGYNEQFF.

The chain employs TRBV12-3 or TRBV12-4 and TRBJ1-5; no clear D. The ends were cut back, 6 bases at V and 0 bases at J, with 9 bases in the middle. The CDR3 runs 14 residues. In DNA, the CDR3 is TGTGCCAGCAGCCGCGAAGGTAGCAATCAGCCCCAGCATTTT. It is translated as CASSREGSNQPQHF.

This clonotype was counted at least ten times. The genes are TRBV6-1 and TRBJ2-1, with TRBD2 matching 9 bases. With 6 bases clipped from V and 3 bases from J, the junction kept 9 bases outside the gene matches. Germline CDR1 is MNHNS and CDR2 is SASEGT. The CDR3 loop spans 16 amino acids. CDR3: CASRGLSSGDYNEQFF. CDR3 DNA sequence: TGTGCCAGCAGGGGCCTCTCTAGCGGGGACTACAATGAGCAGTTCTTC.

The J gene is TRBJ2-7, the V gene TRBV4-3, with TRBD1 matching over 7 bases. V lost 1 base and J lost 2; bases outside the gene matches: 5. Germline CDR1 reads LGHNA; CDR2 reads YSLEER. The CDR3 loop spans 15 amino acids. CDR3 region: CASSQGTGATYEQYF. The CDR3 bases are TGCGCCAGCAGCCAAGGGACAGGAGCAACCTACGAGCAGTACTTC.

This clonotype was detected many times. The chain has TRBV5-1 and TRBJ2-1; 8 nucleotides match TRBD2. This CDR3 contains 17 residues. CDR1 and CDR2 (germline): SGHRS, YFSETQ. The V gene end was trimmed by 2 bases and the J gene end by 7 bases; junction bases not matched to a gene: 14. For the CDR3, the DNA is TGCGCCAGCAGCTTTACCCCGGGTAGCGGGGTAGGTAATGAGCAGTTCTTC. It encodes CASSFTPGSGVGNEQFF.

This clonotype was seen a few times. This chain connects TRBV7-6 to TRBJ1-6, with D unclear. The CDR3 is made up of 12 amino acids. The V gene's germline CDR1 is SGHVS and CDR2 FNYEAQ. The V end lost 7 bases, the J end lost 12 bases, and 13 bases lay between the germline ends. Written as DNA, the CDR3 is TGTGCCAGCAACTCCGGCTCGGGACCCCTCCACTTT. It encodes CASNSGSGPLHF.

The V call is TRBV2, the J call TRBJ2-1; D remains unclear. The CDR3 spans 12 residues. V was pared by 4 bases and J by 6 bases, with 7 bases between. CDR1 and CDR2 from the germline V gene are SNHLY and FYNNEI. The CDR3 DNA reads TGTGCCAGCAGTGGGGCCCTCAATGAGCAGTTCTTC. Translation: CASSGALNEQFF.

There are a few counts of this clonotype. The rearrangement uses TRBV20-1 and TRBJ2-7; no reliable D call. CDR1 is DFQATT and CDR2 is SNEGSKA in the germline V gene (reference sequence). The CDR3 has 14 amino acids. V was trimmed by 1 base and J by 0 bases, leaving 10 bases between them. The CDR3 reads CSARVVGFSYEQYV. The CDR3 DNA is TGCAGTGCTAGAGTGGTAGGGTTCTCCTACGAGCAGTACGTC.

V gene TRBV20-1 combines with J gene TRBJ1-6; D gene ambiguous. V was cut by 0 bases and J by 8 bases, with 14 bases left in between. CDR3 size: 15 residues. The germline V gene encodes CDR1 DFQATT and CDR2 SNEGSKA (reference sequence). The CDR3: CSARDGQTDYSPLHF. Here the CDR3 DNA reads TGCAGTGCTAGAGATGGGCAGACGGACTATTCACCCCTCCACTTT.

The chain joins TRBV7-2 to TRBJ1-2, with a possible D match to TRBD1 (6 bases). The CDR3 loop spans 13 amino acids. Germline values: CDR1 SGHTA, CDR2 FQGNSA. Trimming took off 5 bases at V and 5 bases at J, with 12 bases between the two ends. The CDR3, as DNA: TGTGCCAGCAGCCGAGGACAGTATTATGGCTACACCTTC. This encodes CASSRGQYYGYTF.